Below are 13 T cell receptor beta chains sequenced from a single sample in a study of regulatory T cells in long-lasting Graves disease. The sample's time point: newly diagnosed GD, antithyroid drugs for less than 3 months. PBMC-extracted RNA yielded the TCR library. For TCR beta, libraries came from iRepertoire HTBI primers and Arm-PCR of CDR3 regions. Each CDR3 protein gets one entry after TCRdb re-called the multiplex PCR reads with MiXCR. The data contain about 560,000 distinct CDR3 sequences, approximately 16% of them singletons. This same sample was also part of a study on T cells in Graves' hyperthyroidism and ophthalmopathy.

Material: peripheral blood mononuclear cells (PBMCs), obtained at new diagnosis, from a patient treated with antithyroid drugs. These receptor sequences come from a man aged 18-30 years with Graves disease.

This clonotype occurred many times. The rearrangement uses TRBV15 and TRBJ1-1; 8 nucleotides agree with TRBD1. The CDR3 length is 17 residues. The V segment lost 0 bases and the J segment 0 bases; nucleotides outside the gene matches: 6. The germline gives CDR1 LNHNV, CDR2 YYDKDF (reference sequence). CDR3 amino acids: CATSRDGGDRMNTEAFF. DNA for the CDR3: TGTGCCACCAGCAGAGATGGAGGGGACAGGATGAACACTGAAGCTTTCTTT. The entire variable domain, with the rest obtained from reference TRBV15 and TRBJ1-1, is as follows: DAMVIQNPRYQVTQFGKPVTLSCSQTLNHNVMYWYQQKSSQAPKLLFHYYDKDFNNEADTPDNFQSRRPNTSFCFLDIRSPGLGDTAMYLCATSRDGGDRMNTEAFFGQGTRLTVV.

The genes are TRBV7-8 and TRBJ1-5, with unresolved D. Trimming took off 6 bases at V and 9 bases at J, with 18 bases between the two ends. CDR3 size: 14 residues. Germline V lookup: CDR1 SGHVS, CDR2 FQNEAQ. The CDR3 here is CASSPDGGFMPQHF. CDR3 sequence (DNA): TGTGCCAGCAGTCCTGACGGCGGTTTTATGCCCCAGCATTTT. Full variable domain (rest looked up from reference TRBV7-8 and TRBJ1-5): GAGVSQSPRYKVAKRGQDVALRCDPISGHVSLFWYQQALGQGPEFLTYFQNEAQLDKSGLPSDRFFAERPEGSVSTLKIQRTQQEDSAVYLCASSPDGGFMPQHFGDGTRLSIL.

The chain has TRBV19 and TRBJ2-2; 11 positions match TRBD2. Germline trimming cut 6 bases from V and 4 bases from J; bases unmatched to any gene: 10. There are 17 residues in the CDR3. CDR1 is LNHDA, CDR2 SQIVND, per germline (reference sequence). DNA of the CDR3: TGTGCCAGTAGCCTCTTCCCTAGCGGGAGGACCACCGGGGAGCTGTTTTTT. This translates into CASSLFPSGRTTGELFF.

This clonotype was counted many times. Here the CDR3 DNA reads TGTGCCAGCACCCGCGGACCCAACAGGGGAGGGGGCTACACCTTC. It translates to CASTRGPNRGGGYTF. The rearrangement links TRBV12-3 or TRBV12-4 to TRBJ1-2; 7 bases are shared with TRBD1. V lost 7 bases and J lost 8; bases outside the gene matches: 16. CDR3 size: 15 residues.

This clonotype appeared many times. The V and J genes are TRBV5-1 and TRBJ2-1; D possibly corresponds to TRBD2 (6 bases). Deletions cut 3 bases from V and 5 bases from J, with 12 bases between. Germline V CDR1 and CDR2: SGHRS, YFSETQ. This CDR3 has 14 residues. CDR3 loop: CASSWGTAHNEQFF. CDR3 bases: TGCGCCAGCAGCTGGGGGACTGCACACAATGAGCAGTTCTTC.

The chain combines TRBV27 with TRBJ2-4; the D is unclear. The CDR3 spans 13 residues. V lost 10 bases and J 0 bases, leaving 10 bases between the germline ends. Germline values: CDR1 MNHEY, CDR2 SMNVEV (reference sequence). The CDR3 DNA is TGTGCCACCGCACAGTCAGCCAAAAACATTCAGTACTTC. This translates into CATAQSAKNIQYF.

This clonotype has at least ten counts. The genes are TRBV20-1 and TRBJ2-1; weak D call: TRBD2 (5 bases). Germline loops: CDR1 DFQATT, CDR2 SNEGSKA (reference sequence). Trimming pared 3 bases from V and 4 bases from J, leaving 19 bases between. The CDR3 is 16 residues long. CDR3 DNA: TGCAGTGCTAGGCCTCCCGGGGTAAGGCGGTACAATGAGCAGTTCTTC. Translated, it gives CSARPPGVRRYNEQFF.

This clonotype was seen at least ten times. J is TRBJ1-1 and V is TRBV6-1, with TRBD1 as a possible D gene (6 bases). Germline CDR1 and CDR2: MNHNS and SASEGT. This CDR3 comprises 14 residues. V was cut by 6 bases and J by 0 bases, with 11 bases left in between. The CDR3 DNA follows: TGTGCCAGCAGACCCGGACAGATGAACACTGAAGCTTTCTTT. Translating it yields CASRPGQMNTEAFF.

V and J are TRBV5-8 and TRBJ1-2; no definite D call. Germline lookup yields CDR1 SGHTS and CDR2 YDEGEE. Trimming took off 10 bases at V and 4 bases at J, with 14 bases between the two ends. The CDR3 length is 12 residues. This CDR3 is CADLRGGYGYTF. The CDR3 coding sequence is TGTGCCGACTTACGGGGAGGCTATGGCTACACCTTC.

This clonotype was seen many times. This chain uses TRBV28 with TRBJ2-1; 8 nucleotides match TRBD2. The CDR3 has 13 residues. Trimming cost V 5 bases and J 9 bases; bases outside gene matches: 6. Germline-derived CDR1 and CDR2 are MDHEN and SYDVKM. DNA for the CDR3: TGTGCCAGCAGTCATACGGGGGGGATTGAGCAGTTCTTC. This sequence encodes CASSHTGGIEQFF.

J is TRBJ2-6 and V is TRBV20-1; D is ambiguous. There are 15 residues in the CDR3. The germline gives CDR1 DFQATT, CDR2 SNEGSKA (reference sequence). V was shortened by 0 bases and J by 0 bases, with 6 bases between the two germline ends. DNA for the CDR3: TGCAGTGCTAGAGATCATGGCTCTGGGGCCAACGTCCTGACTTTC. Translating it yields CSARDHGSGANVLTF.

This clonotype was counted a few times. The DNA for the CDR3 is TGTGCCATCAAAGGGACTAGCGGGCCGAACACCGGGGAGCTGTTTTTT. Its protein product is CAIKGTSGPNTGELFF. V gene TRBV10-3 combines with J gene TRBJ2-2, with TRBD2 identical over 12 bases. From germline, CDR1 is ENHRY and CDR2 SYGVKD. Trimming at V came to 7 bases and at J to 0 bases, leaving 3 bases not matched to a gene. This CDR3 has 16 amino acids.

This clonotype was detected ten times or more. The gene calls are TRBV6-1 and TRBJ1-2, with 7 bases lining up with TRBD1. The CDR3 length is 17 residues. Per germline, CDR1 MNHNS and CDR2 SASEGT. The V gene end was trimmed by 2 bases and the J gene end by 7 bases; junction bases not matched to a gene: 16. CDR3 in amino acids: CASSERGGQQTRGGYTF. In DNA form, the CDR3 reads TGTGCCAGCAGTGAACGAGGGGGCCAACAGACTAGAGGTGGCTACACCTTC.